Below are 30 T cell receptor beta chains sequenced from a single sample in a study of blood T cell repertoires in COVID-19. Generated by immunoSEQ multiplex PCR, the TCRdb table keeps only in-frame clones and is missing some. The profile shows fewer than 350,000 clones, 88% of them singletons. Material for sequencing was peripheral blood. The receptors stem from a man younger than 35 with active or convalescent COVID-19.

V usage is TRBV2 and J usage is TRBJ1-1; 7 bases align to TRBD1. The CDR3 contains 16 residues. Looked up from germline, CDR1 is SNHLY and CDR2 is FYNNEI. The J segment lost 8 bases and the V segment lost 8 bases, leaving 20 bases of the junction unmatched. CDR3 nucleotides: TGTGCCAGCCCGGGGGCCGACGGACAGGTCCCGTGGGAAGCTTTCTTT. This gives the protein CASPGADGQVPWEAFF.

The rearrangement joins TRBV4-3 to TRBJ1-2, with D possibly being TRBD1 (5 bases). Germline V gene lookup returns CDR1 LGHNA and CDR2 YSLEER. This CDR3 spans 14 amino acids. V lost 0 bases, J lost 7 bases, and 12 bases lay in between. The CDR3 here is CASSQDMGPSGYTF. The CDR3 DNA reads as TGCGCCAGCAGCCAAGATATGGGGCCTAGTGGCTACACCTTC.

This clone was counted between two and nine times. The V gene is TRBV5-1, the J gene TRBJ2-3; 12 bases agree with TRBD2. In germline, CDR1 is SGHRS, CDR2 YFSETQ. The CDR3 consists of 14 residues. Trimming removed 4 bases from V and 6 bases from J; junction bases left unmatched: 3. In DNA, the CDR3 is TGCGCCAGCAGCATTGGGACTAGCGGGGATACGCAGTATTTT. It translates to CASSIGTSGDTQYF.

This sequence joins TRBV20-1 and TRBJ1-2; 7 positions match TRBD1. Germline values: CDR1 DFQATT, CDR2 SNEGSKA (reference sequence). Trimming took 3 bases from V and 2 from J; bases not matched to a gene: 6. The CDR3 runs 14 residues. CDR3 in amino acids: CSASGPGGNYGYTF. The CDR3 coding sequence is TGCAGTGCTAGTGGTCCAGGGGGGAACTATGGCTACACCTTC.

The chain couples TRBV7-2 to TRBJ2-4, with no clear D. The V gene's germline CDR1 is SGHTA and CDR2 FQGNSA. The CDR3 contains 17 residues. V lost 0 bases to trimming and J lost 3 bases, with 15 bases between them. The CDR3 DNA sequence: TGTGCCAGCAGCTTAGCGCGGATAGGTGGATACAAAAACATTCAGTACTTC. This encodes CASSLARIGGYKNIQYF.

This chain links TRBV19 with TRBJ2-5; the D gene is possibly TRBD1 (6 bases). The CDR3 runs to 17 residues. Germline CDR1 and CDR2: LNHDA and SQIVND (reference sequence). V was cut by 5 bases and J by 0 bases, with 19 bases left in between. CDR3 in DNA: TGTGCCAGTAGTCCACGCCCCCCTCGGACAGACCAAGAGACCCAGTACTTC. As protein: CASSPRPPRTDQETQYF.

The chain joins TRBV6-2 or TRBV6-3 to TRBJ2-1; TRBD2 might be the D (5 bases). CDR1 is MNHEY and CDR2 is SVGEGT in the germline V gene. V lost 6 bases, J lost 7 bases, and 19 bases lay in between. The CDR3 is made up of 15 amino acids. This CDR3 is CASSRPRRGGNEQFF. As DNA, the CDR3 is TGTGCCAGCAGCCGCCCGAGACGAGGAGGAAATGAGCAGTTCTTC.

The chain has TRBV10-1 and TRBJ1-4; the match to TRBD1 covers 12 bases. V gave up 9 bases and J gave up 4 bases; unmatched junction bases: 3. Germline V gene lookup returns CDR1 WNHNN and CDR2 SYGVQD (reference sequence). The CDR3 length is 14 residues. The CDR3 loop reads CASGTGGLNEKLFF. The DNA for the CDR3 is TGCGCCAGTGGGACAGGGGGCCTTAATGAAAAACTGTTTTTT.

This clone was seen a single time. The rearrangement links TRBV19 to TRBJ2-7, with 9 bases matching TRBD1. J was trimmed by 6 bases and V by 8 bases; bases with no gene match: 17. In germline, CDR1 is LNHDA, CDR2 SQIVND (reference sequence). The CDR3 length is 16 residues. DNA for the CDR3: TGTGCCAGTCAGTCGGGACAGGGTGGTGGATTCGGCGAGCAGTACTTC. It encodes CASQSGQGGGFGEQYF.

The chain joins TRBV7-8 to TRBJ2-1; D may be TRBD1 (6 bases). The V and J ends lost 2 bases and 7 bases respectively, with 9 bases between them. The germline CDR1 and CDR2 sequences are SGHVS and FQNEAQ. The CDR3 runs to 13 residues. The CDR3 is CASSLNTGNEQFF. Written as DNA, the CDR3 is TGTGCCAGCAGCTTAAATACAGGGAATGAGCAGTTCTTC.

The CDR3 DNA is TGTGCCAGTAGTCTTCTAGCGGACCAAGAGACCCAGTACTTC. It translates to CASSLLADQETQYF. The V and J genes are TRBV19 and TRBJ2-5, with 7 bases matching TRBD2. Trimming at V came to 5 bases and at J to 0 bases, leaving 3 bases not matched to a gene. Germline CDR1 LNHDA, CDR2 SQIVND (reference sequence). This CDR3 is built from 14 residues.

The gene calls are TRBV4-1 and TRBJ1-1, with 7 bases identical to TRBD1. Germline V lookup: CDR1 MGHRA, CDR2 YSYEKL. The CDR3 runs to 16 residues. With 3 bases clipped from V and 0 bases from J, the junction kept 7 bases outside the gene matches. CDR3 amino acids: CASSHGLGQMNTEAFF. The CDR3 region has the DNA TGCGCCAGCAGCCACGGGCTGGGACAGATGAACACTGAAGCTTTCTTT.

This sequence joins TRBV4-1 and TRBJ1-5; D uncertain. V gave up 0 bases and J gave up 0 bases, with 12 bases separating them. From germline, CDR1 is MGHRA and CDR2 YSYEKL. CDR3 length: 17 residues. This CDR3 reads CASSQDSAEYSNQPQHF. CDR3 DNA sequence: TGCGCCAGCAGCCAAGATTCCGCGGAGTATAGCAATCAGCCCCAGCATTTT.

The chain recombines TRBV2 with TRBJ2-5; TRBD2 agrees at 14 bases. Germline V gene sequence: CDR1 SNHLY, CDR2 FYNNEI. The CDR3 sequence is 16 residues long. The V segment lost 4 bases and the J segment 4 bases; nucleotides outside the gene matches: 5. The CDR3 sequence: CASSAWTSGGTETQYF. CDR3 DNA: TGTGCCAGCAGTGCCTGGACTAGCGGGGGGACAGAGACCCAGTACTTC.

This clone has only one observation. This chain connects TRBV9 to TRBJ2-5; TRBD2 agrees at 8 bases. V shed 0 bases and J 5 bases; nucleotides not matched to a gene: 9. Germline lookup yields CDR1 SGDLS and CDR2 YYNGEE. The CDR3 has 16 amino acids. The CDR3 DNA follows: TGTGCCAGCAGCGTAGTGAGCGGGGGAGCTGGGGAGACCCAGTACTTC. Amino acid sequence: CASSVVSGGAGETQYF.

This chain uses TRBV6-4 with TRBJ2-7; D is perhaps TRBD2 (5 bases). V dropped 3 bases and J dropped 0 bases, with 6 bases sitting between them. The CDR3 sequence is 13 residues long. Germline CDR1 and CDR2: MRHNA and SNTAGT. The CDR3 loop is CASSEGSSYEQYF. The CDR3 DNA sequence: TGTGCCAGCAGTGAAGGGAGCTCCTACGAGCAGTACTTC.

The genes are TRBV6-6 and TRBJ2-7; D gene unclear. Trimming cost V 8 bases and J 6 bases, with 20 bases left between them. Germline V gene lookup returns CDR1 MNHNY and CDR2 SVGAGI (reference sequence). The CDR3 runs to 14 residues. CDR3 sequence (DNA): TGTGCCAGCGAACGACAAGGCCCCTTCGGCGAGCAGTACTTC. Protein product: CASERQGPFGEQYF.

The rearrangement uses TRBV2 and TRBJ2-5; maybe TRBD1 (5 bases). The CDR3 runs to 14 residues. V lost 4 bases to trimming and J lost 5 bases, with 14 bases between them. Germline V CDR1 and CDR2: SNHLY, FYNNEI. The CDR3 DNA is TGTGCCAGCAGTGGGGCTCAGGGTGTGGAGACCCAGTACTTC. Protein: CASSGAQGVETQYF.

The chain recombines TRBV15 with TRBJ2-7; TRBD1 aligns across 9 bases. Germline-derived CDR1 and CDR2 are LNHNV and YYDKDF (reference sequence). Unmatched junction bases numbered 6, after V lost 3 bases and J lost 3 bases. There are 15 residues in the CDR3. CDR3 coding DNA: TGTGCCACCAGCAGGAGGGACAGGGCAATCTACGAGCAGTACTTC. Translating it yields CATSRRDRAIYEQYF.

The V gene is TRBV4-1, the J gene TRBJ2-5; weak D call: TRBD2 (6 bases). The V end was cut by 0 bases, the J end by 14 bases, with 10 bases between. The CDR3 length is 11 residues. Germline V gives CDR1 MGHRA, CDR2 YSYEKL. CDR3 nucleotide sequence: TGCGCCAGCAGCCAAGATAGGGACTTCTACTTC. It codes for CASSQDRDFYF.

The CDR3 is CASSIDAQPNSPLHF. DNA for the CDR3: TGTGCCAGTAGTATAGATGCACAGCCTAATTCACCCCTCCACTTT. V is TRBV19 and J is TRBJ1-6; D not resolved. Germline CDR1 LNHDA, CDR2 SQIVND (reference sequence). The CDR3 has 15 amino acids. The ends were cut back, 0 bases at V and 6 bases at J, with 9 bases in the middle.

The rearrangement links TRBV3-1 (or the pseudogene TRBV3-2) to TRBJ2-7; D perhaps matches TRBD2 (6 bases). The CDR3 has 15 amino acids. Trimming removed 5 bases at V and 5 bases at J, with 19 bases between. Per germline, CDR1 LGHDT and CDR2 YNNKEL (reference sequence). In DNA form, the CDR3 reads TGTGCCAGCAGCGGGCTCCCGGGAGATCGGGACGAGCAGTACTTC. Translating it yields CASSGLPGDRDEQYF.

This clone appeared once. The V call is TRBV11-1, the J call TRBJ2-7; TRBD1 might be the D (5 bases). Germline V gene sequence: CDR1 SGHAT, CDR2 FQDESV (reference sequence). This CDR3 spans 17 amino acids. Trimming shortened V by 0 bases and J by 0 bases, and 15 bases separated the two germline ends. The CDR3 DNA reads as TGTGCCAGCAGCTTAGCGTCGTGGACATCCCCCTCCTACGAGCAGTACTTC. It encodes CASSLASWTSPSYEQYF.

The CDR3 sequence is CASSLVVLGELFF. The DNA for the CDR3 is TGTGCCAGCAGTTTAGTTGTTCTCGGGGAGCTGTTTTTT. V usage is TRBV12-3 or TRBV12-4 and J usage is TRBJ2-2, with no clear D. The CDR3 consists of 13 residues. V gave up 1 base and J gave up 7 bases, with 7 bases separating them.

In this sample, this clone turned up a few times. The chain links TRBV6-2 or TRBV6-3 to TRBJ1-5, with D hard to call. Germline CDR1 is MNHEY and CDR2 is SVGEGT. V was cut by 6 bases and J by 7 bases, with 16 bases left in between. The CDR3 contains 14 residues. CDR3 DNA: TGTGCCAGCAGCTTGGGCGTGGGAGGGCAGCCCCAGCATTTT. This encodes CASSLGVGGQPQHF.

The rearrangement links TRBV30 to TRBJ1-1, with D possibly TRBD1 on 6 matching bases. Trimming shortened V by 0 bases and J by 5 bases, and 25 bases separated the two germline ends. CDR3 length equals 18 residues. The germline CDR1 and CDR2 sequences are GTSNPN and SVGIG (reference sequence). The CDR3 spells CAWSVIGADRTRGTEAFF. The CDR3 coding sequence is TGTGCCTGGAGTGTAATCGGGGCGGACCGAACAAGGGGGACTGAAGCTTTCTTT.

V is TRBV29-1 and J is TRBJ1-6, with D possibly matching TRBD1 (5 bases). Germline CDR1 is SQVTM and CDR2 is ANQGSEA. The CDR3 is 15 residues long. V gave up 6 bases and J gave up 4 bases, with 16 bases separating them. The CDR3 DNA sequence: TGCAGCGTGGCGGGGGACGGCATTTATAATTCACCCCTCCACTTT. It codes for CSVAGDGIYNSPLHF.

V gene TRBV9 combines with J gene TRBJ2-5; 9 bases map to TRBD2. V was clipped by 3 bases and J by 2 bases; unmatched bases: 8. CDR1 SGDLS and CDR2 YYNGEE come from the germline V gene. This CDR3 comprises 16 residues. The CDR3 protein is CASSAGGGAHQETQYF. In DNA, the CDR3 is TGTGCCAGCAGCGCCGGCGGGGGGGCCCATCAAGAGACCCAGTACTTC.

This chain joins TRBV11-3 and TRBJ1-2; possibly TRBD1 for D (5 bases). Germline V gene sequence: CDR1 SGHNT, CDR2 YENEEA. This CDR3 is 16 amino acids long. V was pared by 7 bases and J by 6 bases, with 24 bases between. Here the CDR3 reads CASNTESRASSDGYTF. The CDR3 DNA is TGTGCCAGCAACACGGAAAGCAGGGCCTCCTCAGATGGCTACACCTTC.

Here the CDR3 reads CASSLTGRGSDEQFF. CDR3 in DNA: TGCGCCAGCAGCTTGACAGGGAGGGGTAGCGATGAGCAGTTCTTC. The chain is built from TRBV5-1 and TRBJ2-1; D may be TRBD2 (7 bases). CDR3 length equals 15 residues. The germline gives CDR1 SGHRS, CDR2 YFSETQ. The V and J ends lost 1 base and 8 bases respectively, with 16 bases between them.